The 20 T cell receptor beta chains given below trace back to one sample, sequenced in a study of post-analysis software for immune sequencing data. Notes on the study in general: When patients were compared with controls, a handful of TRBV segments were more frequent, TRBV5-6, TRBV5-1 and TRBV20-1 among them.

For these TCRs, the target antigens are not known. Researchers reported that TCR beta cDNA libraries carried unique molecular identifiers. MiXCR, applied by TCRdb to the PCR reads, yields one record per CDR3 protein. The repertoire consists of fewer than 850,000 distinct CDR3 sequences, with less than 35% occurring once and the leading ten covering 0.55% to 0.65%. Sequencing was carried out using blood. These receptor sequences come from a girl aged 5 to 17 with multiple sclerosis.

The V and J genes are TRBV6-2 or TRBV6-3 and TRBJ2-1; TRBD2 aligns across 7 bases. Germline CDR1 MNHEY, CDR2 SVGEGT. Trimming removed 1 base from V and 6 bases from J; junction bases left unmatched: 12. The CDR3 loop spans 17 amino acids. The CDR3 loop reads CASSYLPGGTPPNEQFF. In DNA form, the CDR3 reads TGTGCCAGCAGTTACTTGCCGGGAGGAACCCCTCCCAATGAGCAGTTCTTC.

The chain combines TRBV28 with TRBJ1-2, with D unresolved. The CDR3 runs to 12 residues. From germline, CDR1 is MDHEN and CDR2 SYDVKM. Trimming removed 10 bases from V and 1 base from J, with 10 bases in between. DNA for the CDR3: TGTGCCACTCTAGGACTTAACTATGGCTACACCTTC. Translation gives CATLGLNYGYTF.

V is TRBV14 and J is TRBJ1-6; no firm D call. CDR3 length equals 15 residues. Deletions cut 0 bases from V and 9 bases from J, with 12 bases between. Germline V gene sequence: CDR1 SGHDN, CDR2 FVKESK. CDR3 DNA sequence: TGTGCCAGCAGCCAAGACCTGACCAGTGGTTCACCCCTCCACTTT. It is translated as CASSQDLTSGSPLHF.

This clonotype has more than one count but fewer than ten. The chain has TRBV12-3 or TRBV12-4 and TRBJ1-2; TRBD1 aligns across 11 bases. This CDR3 has 14 amino acids. The trim removed 7 bases at V and 4 bases at J, leaving 5 bases unmatched. This chain's CDR3 is CASTFGQGAYGYTF. The CDR3 DNA reads TGTGCCAGCACCTTCGGACAGGGGGCCTATGGCTACACCTTC.

This clonotype was counted a few times. The rearrangement uses TRBV28 and TRBJ2-1, with D perhaps being TRBD1 or TRBD2 (5 bases each). Germline V gives CDR1 MDHEN, CDR2 SYDVKM. With 2 bases removed from V and 5 bases from J, the gap between germline ends came to 19 bases. The CDR3 consists of 17 residues. The CDR3 protein is CASSLGTETPANNEQFF. DNA for the CDR3: TGTGCCAGCAGTTTAGGGACGGAGACTCCGGCCAACAATGAGCAGTTCTTC.

The chain uses TRBV12-3 or TRBV12-4 and TRBJ2-7; tentatively, D is TRBD1 (5 bases). Trimming removed 8 bases at V and 7 bases at J, with 12 bases between. The CDR3 is 11 residues long. In DNA form, the CDR3 reads TGTGCCAGCGGGCAGGGTAAAGAGCAGTACTTC. Translated, it gives CASGQGKEQYF.

The chain has TRBV7-2 and TRBJ2-5, with a possible D match to TRBD1 (6 bases). Near its end, the DNA agrees better with TRBJ2-7, so the J call may be wrong. The length of the CDR3 is 16 residues. Germline V gene sequence: CDR1 SGHTA, CDR2 FQGNSA. CDR3 sequence reads: CASSVRSQGPSGEQYF. CDR3 sequence (DNA): TGTGCCAGCAGCGTGAGAAGCCAGGGGCCGTCTGGCGAGCAGTACTTC.

Only a few counts were recorded for this clonotype. The chain recombines TRBV3-1 with TRBJ2-5; D is uncertain. With 1 base removed from V and 3 bases from J, the gap between germline ends came to 6 bases. CDR3 length: 13 residues. Germline V CDR1 and CDR2: LGHDT, YNNKEL (reference sequence). In DNA form, the CDR3 reads TGTGCCAGCAGCCAAGTATGGAAAGAGACCCAGTACTTC. Translation gives CASSQVWKETQYF.

The chain carries TRBV5-1 and TRBJ2-7; tentatively, D is TRBD1 or TRBD2 (5 bases each). The germline V gene encodes CDR1 SGHRS and CDR2 YFSETQ. Trimming took off 7 bases at V and 4 bases at J, with 15 bases between the two ends. This CDR3 has 13 amino acids. Here the CDR3 reads CASRRGAGYEQYF. DNA of the CDR3: TGCGCCAGCCGCCGAGGGGCCGGGTACGAGCAGTACTTC.

V is TRBV3-1 and J is TRBJ1-5, with D hard to call. CDR1 LGHDT and CDR2 YNNKEL come from the germline V gene (reference sequence). The V gene lost 8 bases and the J gene lost 4 bases, with 3 bases spanning the gap. CDR3 length: 10 amino acids. CDR3 in DNA: TGTGCCAGCCCTAATCAGCCCCAGCATTTT. Encoded protein: CASPNQPQHF.

The rearrangement links TRBV20-1 to TRBJ2-3; TRBD1 might be the D (6 bases). The CDR3 is 14 residues long. CDR1 is DFQATT, CDR2 SNEGSKA, per germline (reference sequence). Trimming shortened V by 3 bases and J by 1 base, and 11 bases separated the two germline ends. CDR3 in DNA: TGCAGTGCTAGGGGTGCAGGGGGCACAGATACGCAGTATTTT. It specifies CSARGAGGTDTQYF.

This clonotype was found a few times. This chain links TRBV28 with TRBJ2-5; 7 nucleotides agree with TRBD2. Germline assignment: CDR1 MDHEN and CDR2 SYDVKM. The CDR3 contains 14 residues. V shed 2 bases, J shed 0 bases, and the junction held 0 bases outside the gene matches. CDR3 bases: TGTGCCAGCAGTTTACGGGGGGACCAAGAGACCCAGTACTTC. Translation gives CASSLRGDQETQYF.

The chain joins TRBV2 to TRBJ2-7; D is possibly TRBD2 (6 bases). Germline V gives CDR1 SNHLY, CDR2 FYNNEI. The CDR3 extends over 17 amino acids. Trimming took off 10 bases at V and 7 bases at J, with 32 bases between the two ends. The CDR3 region is CATLPGLQDASYNEQYF. CDR3 sequence (DNA): TGTGCCACCCTTCCGGGACTCCAAGACGCCTCCTACAATGAGCAGTACTTC.

This clonotype was observed a few times. V usage is TRBV20-1 and J usage is TRBJ1-1; D may be TRBD1 (5 bases). V was pared by 0 bases and J by 11 bases, with 16 bases between. Germline-derived CDR1 and CDR2 are DFQATT and SNEGSKA (reference sequence). This CDR3 is 13 amino acids long. The CDR3 nucleotides are TGCAGTGCTAGAGATCTCGAGCCCCGGGGGGCTTTCTTT. It encodes CSARDLEPRGAFF.

There are a few counts of this clonotype. The chain has TRBV27 and TRBJ2-6; D not certain. Germline CDR1 is MNHEY and CDR2 is SMNVEV (reference sequence). The CDR3 is 16 residues long. V was clipped by 3 bases and J by 0 bases, with 9 bases between them. CDR3 residues: CASSFHRFSGANVLTF. The CDR3 region has the DNA TGTGCCAGCAGTTTCCATAGGTTCTCTGGGGCCAACGTCCTGACTTTC. Complete variable domain (other parts from reference TRBV27 and TRBJ2-6): EAQVTQNPRYLITVTGKKLTVTCSQNMNHEYMSWYRQDPGLGLRQIYYSMNVEVTDKGDVPEGYKVSRKEKRNFPLILESPSPNQTSLYFCASSFHRFSGANVLTFGAGSRLTVL.

This clonotype was observed a few times. The chain employs TRBV12-3 or TRBV12-4 and TRBJ2-7, with D perhaps matching TRBD2 (5 bases). The CDR3 runs to 12 residues. Trimming took 2 bases from V and 6 from J, leaving 8 bases between them. The CDR3 nucleotides read TGTGCCAGCAGTTTATTTGCGGGCGAGCAGTACTTC. Protein: CASSLFAGEQYF.

The rearrangement joins TRBV6-6 to TRBJ2-7; no clear D. CDR3 size: 13 residues. Germline CDR1 and CDR2: MNHNY and SVGAGI (reference sequence). The V gene lost 0 bases and the J gene lost 4 bases, with 7 bases spanning the gap. The DNA of the CDR3 is TGTGCCAGCAGTTACTCTGCAGTTTACGAGCAGTACTTC. This codes for CASSYSAVYEQYF.

The table lists this clonotype with a few counts. The chain is built from TRBV4-3 and TRBJ2-5, with 8 bases that match TRBD1. Germline V gives CDR1 LGHNA, CDR2 YSLEER. J gave up 5 bases and V 4 bases, and 3 bases lay outside the gene matches. The CDR3 sequence is 13 residues long. As DNA, the CDR3 is TGCGCCAGCAGCCGAAGGACAGGGGAGACCCAGTACTTC. Its protein is CASSRRTGETQYF.

Ten or more counts support this clonotype. The V gene is TRBV27, the J gene TRBJ1-1; D call uncertain. Trimming took off 6 bases at V and 8 bases at J, with 13 bases between the two ends. The germline gives CDR1 MNHEY, CDR2 SMNVEV (reference sequence). CDR3 length equals 12 residues. The CDR3 spells CASSLRAGEAFF. CDR3 in DNA: TGTGCCAGCAGCTTACGGGCCGGAGAAGCTTTCTTT.

The chain links TRBV6-6 to TRBJ1-5; D remains ambiguous. This CDR3 is 16 amino acids long. CDR1 MNHNY and CDR2 SVGAGI come from the germline V gene (reference sequence). Trimming took 0 bases from V and 6 from J, leaving 15 bases between them. The CDR3 nucleotides are TGTGCCAGCAGTTACTCTCAAAGTGGGGTGGGTCAGCCCCAGCATTTT. This encodes CASSYSQSGVGQPQHF.